A single sample gave rise to the 31 T cell receptor beta chains below, sequenced in a study of cytomegalovirus exposure and HLA in healthy donors. Primers included in the PCR were 60 Vbeta and 13 Jbeta primers. Some clones are missing from TCRdb's copy, which holds only in-frame ones; the method was immunoSEQ multiplex PCR. The sample lists roughly 100,000 clones, 50% to 70% occurring once. Material for sequencing was PBMCs. Source of these receptors: a man aged 25-40 years in good health and CMV-seropositive.

This sequence joins TRBV10-3 and TRBJ2-7, with 10 bases fitting TRBD1. CDR1 ENHRY and CDR2 SYGVKD come from the germline V gene. Losses at the gene ends were 2 bases for V and 7 bases for J; bases not matched to a gene: 8. The CDR3 runs 15 residues. Written as DNA, the CDR3 is TGTGCCATCAGTGAGCGAGGGACAGGGGACCGGGAGCAGTACTTC. It yields the protein CAISERGTGDREQYF.

This chain connects TRBV2 to TRBJ2-7; 12 bases match TRBD2. This CDR3 has 14 residues. CDR1 and CDR2 (germline): SNHLY, FYNNEI. After removal of 6 bases from V and 6 bases from J, the junction contained 6 bases not matched to a gene. CDR3: CASSRLAGVTEQYF. DNA of the CDR3: TGTGCCAGCAGCCGACTAGCGGGGGTTACCGAGCAGTACTTC.

The CDR3 reads CASSSSTDYEQYF. Here the CDR3 DNA reads TGTGCCAGCAGCTCCTCGACAGACTACGAGCAGTACTTC. The chain has TRBV11-2 and TRBJ2-7; D possibly corresponds to TRBD1 (5 bases). Germline loops: CDR1 SGHAT, CDR2 FQNNGV. The V gene lost 4 bases and the J gene lost 3 bases, with 10 bases spanning the gap. CDR3 length: 13 amino acids.

Points on this clone: This sample also contains other DNA sequences that code for the same CDR3. This chain uses TRBV9 with TRBJ2-1; 8 nucleotides agree with TRBD2. Germline loops: CDR1 SGDLS, CDR2 YYNGEE. Trimming cost V 0 bases and J 4 bases; bases outside gene matches: 0. This CDR3 is 14 amino acids long. The CDR3 DNA reads TGTGCCAGCAGCGTAGGCGGGGGGTACAATGAGCAGTTCTTC. It is translated as CASSVGGGYNEQFF.

The rearrangement uses TRBV7-9 and TRBJ1-2, with a tentative D call TRBD1 (6 bases). The CDR3 is made up of 13 amino acids. CDR1 is SEHNR and CDR2 is FQNEAQ in the germline V gene (reference sequence). V lost 5 bases to trimming and J lost 7 bases, with 14 bases between them. The DNA for the CDR3 is TGTGCCAGCAGCCGCACAGGGATCTCTGGCTACACCTTC. This encodes CASSRTGISGYTF.

A few counts support this clone. V gene TRBV19 combines with J gene TRBJ2-1, with a possible D match to TRBD2 (5 bases). The V end was cut by 8 bases, the J end by 0 bases, with 8 bases between. The germline gives CDR1 LNHDA, CDR2 SQIVND (reference sequence). The CDR3 has 13 residues. CDR3 in amino acids: CASGSSSYNEQFF. In DNA, the CDR3 is TGTGCCAGTGGGAGTAGCTCCTACAATGAGCAGTTCTTC.

This sequence joins TRBV6-1 and TRBJ1-2, with D unresolved. Trimming removed 3 bases at V and 2 bases at J, with 7 bases between. The CDR3 is made up of 13 amino acids. Per germline, CDR1 MNHNS and CDR2 SASEGT. CDR3 loop: CASSDGENYGYTF. CDR3 bases: TGTGCCAGCAGTGACGGGGAAAACTATGGCTACACCTTC.

V is TRBV4-1 and J is TRBJ1-1; D may be TRBD1 (6 bases). The CDR3 sequence is 16 residues long. Trimming stripped 4 bases from V and 5 bases from J, with 20 bases between. Germline V gives CDR1 MGHRA, CDR2 YSYEKL. CDR3 in DNA: TGCGCCAGCAGCCCCCCCCGTGTGGGGGCGCTGACTGAAGCTTTCTTT. Translation gives CASSPPRVGALTEAFF.

V is TRBV6-5 and J is TRBJ1-2; 9 positions agree with TRBD1. V shed 6 bases, J shed 0 bases, and the junction held 5 bases outside the gene matches. CDR3 length equals 15 residues. The germline V gene has CDR1 MNHEY and CDR2 SVGAGI. CDR3 sequence: CASRPRDRANYGYTF. The CDR3, as DNA: TGTGCCAGCAGACCAAGGGACAGGGCTAACTATGGCTACACCTTC.

This rearrangement joins TRBV30 to TRBJ1-4; TRBD1 aligns across 7 bases. V dropped 1 base and J dropped 8; count of bases not matched to a gene: 4. CDR3 length equals 13 residues. Germline V gives CDR1 GTSNPN, CDR2 SVGIG (reference sequence). CDR3 in DNA: TGTGCCTGGAGTGGACAGGGAAGGGAAAAACTGTTTTTT. Translated, it gives CAWSGQGREKLFF.

In its sample, this clone was seen a few times. J is TRBJ2-3 and V is TRBV5-4; 7 nucleotides agree with TRBD2. This CDR3 has 16 amino acids. The germline V gene encodes CDR1 SGHNT and CDR2 YYREEE (reference sequence). V lost 0 bases to trimming and J lost 3 bases; unmatched junction nucleotides: 7. CDR3 residues: CASSLERQGGTDTQYF. The CDR3 coding sequence is TGTGCCAGCAGCTTGGAGCGGCAGGGAGGGACAGATACGCAGTATTTT.

There are a few counts of this clone. The rearrangement uses TRBV27 and TRBJ2-3, with D possibly TRBD2 on 6 matching bases. This CDR3 is 16 amino acids long. Looked up from germline, CDR1 is MNHEY and CDR2 is SMNVEV (reference sequence). V lost 0 bases, J lost 1 base, and 11 bases lay in between. The CDR3 DNA reads as TGTGCCAGCAGTTTATCGAGGGCTAGCGGCACAGATACGCAGTATTTT. As protein: CASSLSRASGTDTQYF.

CDR3 bases: TGTGCCAGCAGCTACTACCTCAGTCGGGGGACCAATCAGCCCCAGCATTTT. It translates to CASSYYLSRGTNQPQHF. This chain connects TRBV5-6 to TRBJ1-5, with D possibly TRBD1 on 5 matching bases. Between the trimmed V and J ends, which lost 3 bases and 3 bases, there was a span of 19 bases. CDR3 length: 17 residues. Germline V gene data show CDR1 as SGHDT and CDR2 as YYEEEE.

The V and J genes are TRBV9 and TRBJ2-1, with a possible D match to TRBD2 (5 bases). This CDR3 contains 17 residues. In germline, CDR1 is SGDLS, CDR2 YYNGEE. The V end lost 0 bases, the J end lost 7 bases, and 20 bases lay between the germline ends. Here the CDR3 reads CASSVVYIPEGRNEQFF. The CDR3 DNA reads as TGTGCCAGCAGCGTAGTATATATCCCTGAGGGTAGGAATGAGCAGTTCTTC.

This chain links TRBV13 with TRBJ2-1; no reliable D call. The V gene's germline CDR1 is PRHDT and CDR2 FYEKMQ (reference sequence). Trimming pared 4 bases from V and 6 bases from J, leaving 13 bases between. The CDR3 spans 14 residues. The CDR3 DNA follows: TGTGCCAGCAGCTCTAGTGCCGTGCGCAATGAGCAGTTCTTC. Encoded protein: CASSSSAVRNEQFF.

This clone appeared once. The chain has TRBV9 and TRBJ2-3; TRBD1 matches 9 bases. Germline CDR1 and CDR2: SGDLS and YYNGEE. The CDR3 is 15 residues long. J was trimmed by 2 bases and V by 3 bases; bases with no gene match: 4. The CDR3 sequence is CASSEGTGTTDTQYF. The CDR3 coding sequence is TGTGCCAGCAGCGAGGGGACAGGGACCACAGATACGCAGTATTTT.

J is TRBJ2-5 and V is TRBV5-4; unclear D gene. Trimming pared 0 bases from V and 6 bases from J, leaving 9 bases between. CDR1 is SGHNT, CDR2 YYREEE, per germline (reference sequence). This CDR3 has 13 amino acids. In DNA form, the CDR3 reads TGTGCCAGCAGCTTGGACGCGGTAAAGACCCAGTACTTC. This codes for CASSLDAVKTQYF.

J is TRBJ2-7 and V is TRBV7-2; 8 positions agree with TRBD2. Germline CDR1 is SGHTA and CDR2 is FQGNSA. The CDR3 is 15 residues long. V trimming: 5 bases; J trimming: 2 bases; junction bases outside the gene matches: 8. The CDR3 reads CASSLLGLGTYEQYF. CDR3 nucleotide sequence: TGTGCCAGCAGCCTTCTGGGACTAGGAACCTACGAGCAGTACTTC.

V gene TRBV2 combines with J gene TRBJ2-3; maybe TRBD2 (5 bases). This CDR3 is built from 16 residues. The germline V gene has CDR1 SNHLY and CDR2 FYNNEI. The V and J ends lost 4 bases and 0 bases respectively, with 14 bases between them. This CDR3 is CASSVPGFGSTDTQYF. CDR3 DNA sequence: TGTGCCAGCAGTGTCCCGGGATTCGGAAGCACAGATACGCAGTATTTT.

Here the CDR3 reads CSAGTGCEQYF. The DNA for the CDR3 is TGCAGTGCTGGGACAGGGTGCGAGCAGTACTTC. The chain uses TRBV20-1 and TRBJ2-7; TRBD1 matches 9 bases. The CDR3 loop spans 11 amino acids. Germline loops: CDR1 DFQATT, CDR2 SNEGSKA (reference sequence). V was clipped by 5 bases and J by 6 bases; unmatched bases: 2.

The chain uses TRBV10-3 and TRBJ1-6; no firm D call. Per germline, CDR1 ENHRY and CDR2 SYGVKD. The germline V and J ends were trimmed by 0 bases and 6 bases, with 3 bases remaining between them. The CDR3 covers 13 residues. CDR3 bases: TGTGCCATCAGTGAGTCCAGTAATTCACCCCTCCACTTT. This encodes CAISESSNSPLHF.

The chain employs TRBV7-2 and TRBJ2-7; no firm D call. CDR1 is SGHTA, CDR2 FQGNSA, per germline. The CDR3 spans 13 residues. The V end was cut by 1 base, the J end by 4 bases, with 8 bases between. CDR3 sequence reads: CASSLDEEYEQYF. The DNA of the CDR3 is TGTGCCAGCAGCTTAGATGAGGAGTACGAGCAGTACTTC.

This clone has just one count. The chain combines TRBV7-6 with TRBJ2-7, with D perhaps matching TRBD1 (6 bases). Germline V gene data show CDR1 as SGHVS and CDR2 as FNYEAQ. The CDR3 is made up of 16 amino acids. The V and J ends lost 4 bases and 5 bases respectively, with 21 bases between them. CDR3 loop: CASSSRLRDKVDEQYF. CDR3 nucleotide sequence: TGTGCCAGCAGCTCCCGACTCCGGGACAAAGTTGACGAGCAGTACTTC.

CDR3 in DNA: TGTGCCATCAGTGCCGGGGGGCCCACTGAAGCTTTCTTT. As protein: CAISAGGPTEAFF. The chain combines TRBV10-3 with TRBJ1-1; a possible D gene is TRBD1 (6 bases). Germline assignment: CDR1 ENHRY and CDR2 SYGVKD. There are 13 residues in the CDR3. V was clipped by 4 bases and J by 4 bases, with 10 bases between them.

A note on this clone: This specimen includes other DNA sequences encoding the same CDR3. The chain recombines TRBV7-9 with TRBJ2-1, with TRBD2 matching 10 bases. CDR3 length equals 15 residues. J lost 6 bases, V lost 1 base, and 3 bases had no gene match. The germline V gene encodes CDR1 SEHNR and CDR2 FQNEAQ (reference sequence). In DNA, the CDR3 is TGTGCCAGCAGCTTAGGGTTAGCGGGGGGCAATGAGCAGTTCTTC. It yields the protein CASSLGLAGGNEQFF.

V usage is TRBV13 and J usage is TRBJ1-2, with D uncertain. CDR1 is PRHDT, CDR2 FYEKMQ, per germline (reference sequence). Trimming pared 0 bases from V and 2 bases from J, leaving 10 bases between. This CDR3 has 15 residues. CDR3 in amino acids: CASSLGFSRNYGYTF. In DNA, the CDR3 is TGTGCCAGCAGCTTAGGATTTTCCAGGAACTATGGCTACACCTTC.

The V and J genes are TRBV19 and TRBJ1-2, with 12 bases fitting TRBD1. In germline, CDR1 is LNHDA, CDR2 SQIVND (reference sequence). The V segment lost 5 bases and the J segment 3 bases; nucleotides outside the gene matches: 4. The CDR3 is 15 residues long. The CDR3 region has the DNA TGTGCCAGTAGTCGGGACAGGGGGCAGGACTATGGCTACACCTTC. Translation: CASSRDRGQDYGYTF.

V gene TRBV6-1 combines with J gene TRBJ2-7, with 10 nucleotides matching TRBD2. The CDR3 consists of 14 residues. J was trimmed by 4 bases and V by 3 bases; bases with no gene match: 3. Looked up from germline, CDR1 is MNHNS and CDR2 is SASEGT. CDR3 sequence reads: CASSDSSGGYEQYF. CDR3 in DNA: TGTGCCAGCAGTGACTCTAGCGGGGGTTACGAGCAGTACTTC.

V is TRBV5-6 and J is TRBJ1-2, with a weak D call TRBD1 (6 bases). This CDR3 comprises 18 residues. Germline V gives CDR1 SGHDT, CDR2 YYEEEE. Between the trimmed V and J ends, which lost 5 bases and 4 bases, there was a span of 27 bases. CDR3: CASSLYRDTSLTFYGYTF. In DNA, the CDR3 is TGTGCCAGCAGTCTCTATCGGGACACTTCCCTCACCTTCTATGGCTACACCTTC. The entire variable domain, with the rest obtained from reference TRBV5-6 and TRBJ1-2, is as follows: DAGVTQSPTHLIKTRGQQVTLRCSPKSGHDTVSWYQQALGQGPQFIFQYYEEEERQRGNFPDRFSGHQFPNYSSELNVNALLLGDSALYLCASSLYRDTSLTFYGYTFGSGTRLTVV.

The V call is TRBV5-3, the J call TRBJ1-2; a possible D gene is TRBD1 (6 bases). TRBV5-3 is marked as an open reading frame, function uncertain. V gave up 6 bases and J gave up 4 bases, with 16 bases separating them. This CDR3 has 14 amino acids. CDR3 sequence reads: CARKGGEGVYGYTF. The CDR3 DNA reads TGTGCCAGAAAGGGGGGGGAGGGGGTCTATGGCTACACCTTC.

Regarding this clone: The same CDR3 can be traced to other DNA sequences in this sample. V is TRBV4-2 and J is TRBJ1-1, with TRBD1 as a possible D gene (6 bases). The CDR3 contains 14 residues. The V and J ends lost 0 bases and 1 base respectively, with 6 bases between them. Germline values: CDR1 LGHNA, CDR2 YNFKEQ. CDR3 nucleotide sequence: TGTGCCAGCAGCCAAGACAGGGGGAACACTGAAGCTTTCTTT. Translating it yields CASSQDRGNTEAFF.